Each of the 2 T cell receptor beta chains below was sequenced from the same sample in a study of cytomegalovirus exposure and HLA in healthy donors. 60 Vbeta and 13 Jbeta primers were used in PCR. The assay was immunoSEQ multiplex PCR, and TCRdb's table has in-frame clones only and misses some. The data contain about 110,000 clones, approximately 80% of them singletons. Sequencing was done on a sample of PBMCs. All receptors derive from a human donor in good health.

The chain's CDR3 is CASSPGLAGLARNEQFF. CDR3 nucleotide sequence: TGTGCCAGCTCACCGGGACTAGCGGGACTCGCTAGAAATGAGCAGTTCTTC. The V gene is TRBV18, the J gene TRBJ2-1; 13 bases line up with TRBD2. CDR1 KGHSH and CDR2 LQKENI come from the germline V gene. Losses at the gene ends were 3 bases for V and 7 bases for J; bases not matched to a gene: 9. The CDR3 runs 17 residues.

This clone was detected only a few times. The CDR3 loop reads CASRRAGGPVADTQYF. DNA for the CDR3: TGCGCCAGCAGACGAGCGGGAGGACCTGTTGCAGATACGCAGTATTTT. The V gene is TRBV5-1, the J gene TRBJ2-3, with TRBD2 matching over 9 bases. This CDR3 is 16 amino acids long. The V and J ends lost 5 bases and 4 bases, in that order; junction bases with no gene match: 11. The germline V gene has CDR1 SGHRS and CDR2 YFSETQ. The full variable domain, in which reference TRBV5-1 and TRBJ2-3 provide the parts outside the CDR3, is KAGVTQTPRYLIKTRGQQVTLSCSPISGHRSVSWYQQTPGQGLQFLFEYFSETQRNKGNFPGRFSGRQFSNSRSEMNVSTLELGDSALYLCASRRAGGPVADTQYFGPGTRLTVL.